The 18 T cell receptor beta chains below all came from one sample that was sequenced in a study of T-cell reconstitution after alpha-beta-depleted transplantation in children (dated by TCRdb to 2015 to 2016). Preparation of the library involved PCR. TCRdb lists the instrument as Illumina HiSeq 2500. TCR libraries were prepared with molecular barcoding, using unique molecular identifiers to normalize TCRbeta repertoire quantification. TCRdb redid the processing of the public reads, applying fastp at Q25 and MiXCR, and retained in-frame beta chains. Each entry is one CDR3 protein sequence, shown with its most common DNA and genes. The sample contains tens of thousands of distinct CDR3 sequences, about a tenth of them found a single time. 25% to 30% of the sample is in the top ten clones. The time point label, read with the paper, signifies: day 60 (about 2 months) after transplantation. The meaning of the sample's treatment or condition label: allogeneic hematopoietic cell transplantation with graft depleted of TCRalphabeta T cells and CD19 B cells.

Sequencing used PBMCs, mostly from graft donor cells, obtained 60 days after TCRalphabeta/CD19-depleted stem cell transplant. Receptors originate from a male patient aged 2 to 9 who had a stem cell transplant for chronic granulomatous disease, so the T cells may come from the graft donor.

This clonotype was counted at least ten times. The chain joins TRBV20-1 to TRBJ2-7, with TRBD2 matching over 9 bases. Germline V gene sequence: CDR1 DFQATT, CDR2 SNEGSKA (reference sequence). The V gene end was trimmed by 4 bases and the J gene end by 3 bases; junction bases not matched to a gene: 22. The CDR3 sequence is 19 residues long. The CDR3 protein is CSAKEIGSGRISTDYEQYF. CDR3 DNA sequence: TGCAGTGCTAAAGAGATAGGTAGCGGGAGAATATCAACCGACTACGAGCAGTACTTC.

In this sample, this clonotype turned up many times. Written as DNA, the CDR3 is TGTGCCAGCAGCTTAGGTTGGGGGGGAGCAGATACGCAGTATTTT. Protein: CASSLGWGGADTQYF. The chain employs TRBV11-2 and TRBJ2-3, with 7 positions matching TRBD2. The germline CDR1 and CDR2 sequences are SGHAT and FQNNGV. The CDR3 consists of 15 residues. V shed 1 base, J shed 4 bases, and the junction held 5 bases outside the gene matches.

At least ten counts were recorded for this clonotype. V is TRBV5-1 and J is TRBJ1-2, with D tentatively TRBD1 (6 bases). This CDR3 spans 14 amino acids. The germline V gene encodes CDR1 SGHRS and CDR2 YFSETQ. Trimming removed 7 bases at V and 8 bases at J, with 21 bases between. DNA of the CDR3: TGCGCCAGCCGACGGGACACAGGTCCGGGGGGCTACACCTTC. It codes for CASRRDTGPGGYTF. Together with reference TRBV5-1 and TRBJ1-2, the CDR3 gives the full variable domain: KAGVTQTPRYLIKTRGQQVTLSCSPISGHRSVSWYQQTPGQGLQFLFEYFSETQRNKGNFPGRFSGRQFSNSRSEMNVSTLELGDSALYLCASRRDTGPGGYTFGSGTRLTVV.

This sequence joins TRBV10-2 and TRBJ2-7; 7 nucleotides line up with TRBD2. This CDR3 spans 14 amino acids. Germline loops: CDR1 WSHSY, CDR2 SAAADI. J lost 6 bases, V lost 6 bases, and 11 bases had no gene match. DNA of the CDR3: TGCGCCAGCAGGACTAGCAAGGGCCACGGCGAGCAGTACTTC. Amino acid sequence: CASRTSKGHGEQYF.

Ten or more counts support this clonotype. The J gene is TRBJ1-3, the V gene TRBV7-9; D uncertain. Looked up from germline, CDR1 is SEHNR and CDR2 is FQNEAQ (reference sequence). Trimming took 3 bases from V and 4 from J, leaving 4 bases between them. This CDR3 contains 12 residues. The CDR3 loop is CASSLEGNTIYF. CDR3 bases: TGTGCCAGCAGCTTGGAAGGAAACACCATATATTTT.

V and J are TRBV20-1 and TRBJ2-5, with D tentatively TRBD2 (6 bases). CDR3 length: 13 amino acids. Between the trimmed V and J ends, which lost 2 bases and 1 base, there was a span of 8 bases. Germline CDR1 is DFQATT and CDR2 is SNEGSKA (reference sequence). The CDR3 reads CSARKRVQETQYF. The CDR3 coding sequence is TGCAGTGCTAGAAAGCGGGTCCAAGAGACCCAGTACTTC.

The sample holds many counts of this clonotype. The chain combines TRBV5-1 with TRBJ2-5; tentative D call: TRBD1 (5 bases). Germline V gene sequence: CDR1 SGHRS, CDR2 YFSETQ. V was cut by 5 bases and J by 5 bases, with 13 bases left in between. The CDR3 length is 13 residues. This CDR3 is CASSRGQRETQYF. The DNA for the CDR3 is TGCGCCAGCAGTAGGGGCCAACGGGAGACCCAGTACTTC.

The chain has TRBV5-1 and TRBJ2-3; TRBD2 matches at 8 bases. The J segment lost 1 base and the V segment lost 1 base, leaving 2 bases of the junction unmatched. CDR1 is SGHRS and CDR2 is YFSETQ in the germline V gene. CDR3 length equals 15 residues. CDR3 region: CASSLPGGGTDTQYF. The CDR3 DNA reads as TGCGCCAGCAGCTTGCCGGGGGGGGGCACAGATACGCAGTATTTT.

Of note for this clonotype: A read error is possible here, since a much larger clone lies one base away. The V gene is TRBV29-1, the J gene TRBJ1-2; a weak D match, TRBD1 (5 bases). The length of the CDR3 is 14 residues. V gave up 4 bases and J gave up 2 bases, with 14 bases separating them. Germline V gene data show CDR1 as SQVTM and CDR2 as ANQGSEA. CDR3 DNA: TGCAGCGTTGCCGGCGGGGGGTCGAACTATGGCTACACCTTC. It translates to CSVAGGGSNYGYTF.

Notes on this clonotype: A single base separates this from a much larger clone, so it may be a read error. This chain connects TRBV10-3 to TRBJ2-7, with 14 bases aligning to TRBD2. The germline gives CDR1 ENHRY, CDR2 SYGVKD. The CDR3 spans 15 residues. CDR3 coding DNA: TGTGCCATCAGTGAGGGACTAGCGGGAGGCTACGGGCAGTACTTC. It codes for CAISEGLAGGYGQYF.

This clonotype was observed many times. CDR3 region: CASSQDFLGVRGYTF. Here the CDR3 DNA reads TGCGCCAGCAGCCAAGATTTTTTGGGGGTGCGAGGCTACACCTTC. The V and J genes are TRBV4-1 and TRBJ1-2; D is possibly TRBD1 (5 bases). Trimming pared 0 bases from V and 8 bases from J, leaving 16 bases between. This CDR3 region has 15 residues. From germline, CDR1 is MGHRA and CDR2 YSYEKL.

Many counts were recorded for this clonotype. The DNA for the CDR3 is TGTGCCAGCAGCTTACCCGGAGCTTTGTTGAACACCGGGGAGCTGTTTTTT. This gives the protein CASSLPGALLNTGELFF. The chain combines TRBV7-9 with TRBJ2-2; D call uncertain. Trimming removed 2 bases at V and 1 base at J, with 14 bases between. Germline-derived CDR1 and CDR2 are SEHNR and FQNEAQ (reference sequence). The CDR3 is 17 residues long.

Many counts were recorded for this clonotype. J is TRBJ2-1 and V is TRBV23-1, with TRBD1 matching 7 bases. TRBV23-1 is treated as an ORF (open reading frame) with a function not yet certain. After removal of 0 bases from V and 6 bases from J, the junction contained 2 bases not matched to a gene. This CDR3 is 14 amino acids long. CDR3 protein: CASSQSPGGNEQFF. In DNA form, the CDR3 reads TGCGCCAGCAGTCAATCGCCAGGGGGCAATGAGCAGTTCTTC.

Details on this clonotype: This may be a read error, as it is one base from a much larger clone. The chain recombines TRBV6-1 with TRBJ1-5, with D uncertain. The CDR3 is made up of 16 amino acids. CDR1 is MNHNS and CDR2 is SASEGT in the germline V gene. Trimming left V 4 bases short and J 0 bases short, with 13 bases between. The CDR3 bases are TGTGCCAGCAGTGGCCTAGATGCGGTTAGCAATCAGCCCCAGCATTTT. Translated: CASSGLDAVSNQPQHF.

The gene calls are TRBV11-2 and TRBJ2-1; 7 bases fit TRBD2. This CDR3 spans 16 amino acids. V dropped 3 bases and J dropped 5; count of bases not matched to a gene: 10. Germline CDR1 SGHAT, CDR2 FQNNGV. The CDR3 bases are TGTGCCAGCAGCTTCTCGCGGGAGATTCGAGACAATGAGCAGTTCTTC. Its protein is CASSFSREIRDNEQFF.

This clonotype was seen repeatedly, ten times or more. The genes are TRBV7-6 and TRBJ1-1; possible D gene TRBD1, 5 bases. The length of the CDR3 is 14 residues. CDR1 SGHVS and CDR2 FNYEAQ come from the germline V gene. V was pared by 2 bases and J by 1 base, with 8 bases between. CDR3 DNA: TGTGCCAGCAGCTTAAACCAGGGGAACACTGAAGCTTTCTTT. Its protein product is CASSLNQGNTEAFF. Variable domain in full (rest from reference TRBV7-6 and TRBJ1-1): GAGVSQSPRYKVTKRGQDVALRCDPISGHVSLYWYRQALGQGPEFLTYFNYEAQQDKSGLPNDRFSAERPEGSISTLTIQRTEQRDSAMYRCASSLNQGNTEAFFGQGTRLTVV.

This clonotype was seen ten or more times. The chain combines TRBV4-2 with TRBJ2-1, with D perhaps TRBD1 or TRBD2 (6 bases each). Germline CDR1 LGHNA, CDR2 YNFKEQ. V was shortened by 4 bases and J by 6 bases, with 16 bases between the two germline ends. The length of the CDR3 is 15 residues. The CDR3 region is CASSPPRGRGNEQFF. In nucleotides, the CDR3 is TGTGCCAGCAGCCCCCCCCGGGGGCGCGGCAATGAGCAGTTCTTC.

This clonotype was observed a few times. The J gene is TRBJ2-6, the V gene TRBV11-2; a weak D match, TRBD1 (5 bases). From germline, CDR1 is SGHAT and CDR2 FQNNGV. The V and J ends lost 7 bases and 2 bases respectively, with 15 bases between them. CDR3 size: 16 residues. CDR3 sequence: CASTPSMGPGANVLTF. The CDR3 DNA is TGTGCCAGCACTCCATCGATGGGGCCTGGGGCCAACGTCCTGACTTTC.